These 16 T cell receptor beta chains share one sample of origin, sequenced in a study of T cell responses to AZD1222 COVID-19 vaccine. Only in-frame clones appear in the TCRdb table, and some are missing; sequencing was by immunoSEQ multiplex PCR. The profile covers 240,000 or so clones, with about 92% appearing a single time and around 0.57% taken by the ten largest. This material consisted of peripheral blood, taken on day 0 of AZD1222 vaccination. These TCRs come from an adult in good health.

The gene calls are TRBV2 and TRBJ2-7; 8 bases are a match to TRBD1. Germline CDR1 is SNHLY and CDR2 is FYNNEI. V dropped 8 bases and J dropped 4; count of bases not matched to a gene: 10. This CDR3 region has 14 residues. CDR3 protein: CASLGQGIFYEQYF. For the CDR3, the DNA is TGTGCCAGCTTAGGACAGGGAATTTTTTACGAGCAGTACTTC.

This chain joins TRBV11-2 and TRBJ2-3; a possible D gene is TRBD2 (6 bases). V lost 4 bases and J 0 bases, leaving 11 bases between the germline ends. CDR1 is SGHAT, CDR2 FQNNGV, per germline. The CDR3 length is 15 residues. The CDR3 region is CASSSIAVSTDTQYF. CDR3 DNA sequence: TGTGCCAGCAGCTCAATAGCGGTTAGCACAGATACGCAGTATTTT.

This rearrangement joins TRBV7-2 to TRBJ2-7; 7 bases are shared with TRBD2. The junction had 10 bases not matched to a gene; V was cut back by 6 bases and J by 5 bases. This CDR3 region has 14 residues. Germline assignment: CDR1 SGHTA and CDR2 FQGNSA. This CDR3 is CASSPRRETNEQYF. In DNA, the CDR3 is TGTGCCAGCAGTCCTCGGCGGGAGACGAACGAGCAGTACTTC.

The rearrangement uses TRBV15 and TRBJ2-1; a weak D match, TRBD2 (5 bases). The CDR3 has 20 amino acids. Germline CDR1 LNHNV, CDR2 YYDKDF (reference sequence). The V end lost 4 bases, the J end lost 0 bases, and 25 bases lay between the germline ends. CDR3 protein: CATSNPLNRLAPSSYNEQFF. The CDR3 DNA follows: TGTGCCACCAGCAACCCCCTCAACCGCCTAGCCCCAAGCTCCTACAATGAGCAGTTCTTC.

The gene calls are TRBV2 and TRBJ2-1; D unresolved. Trimming removed 3 bases at V and 7 bases at J, with 4 bases between. The CDR3 covers 11 residues. Per germline, CDR1 SNHLY and CDR2 FYNNEI. The CDR3 sequence is CASSESNEQFF. Written as DNA, the CDR3 is TGTGCCAGCAGTGAGAGTAATGAGCAGTTCTTC.

CDR3 DNA sequence: TGCAGTGCTAGTTCGTTCGGACTAGCGGGGGGGTTAAAGACCCAGTACTTC. It encodes CSASSFGLAGGLKTQYF. This rearrangement joins TRBV20-1 to TRBJ2-5, with 15 bases fitting TRBD2. Germline CDR1 is DFQATT and CDR2 is SNEGSKA (reference sequence). The V segment lost 3 bases and the J segment 6 bases; nucleotides outside the gene matches: 11. The CDR3 is made up of 17 amino acids.

The CDR3 loop reads CASSLFGRVEGNEQFF. Written as DNA, the CDR3 is TGTGCCAGCAGTTTATTCGGGAGGGTAGAGGGGAATGAGCAGTTCTTC. V is TRBV28 and J is TRBJ2-1, with 8 positions matching TRBD2. With V trimmed by 1 base and J by 7 bases, 9 bases remained unmatched. Germline V lookup: CDR1 MDHEN, CDR2 SYDVKM. The CDR3 extends over 16 amino acids.

The rearrangement links TRBV28 to TRBJ1-1, with D possibly TRBD1 on 5 matching bases. Deletions cut 4 bases from V and 10 bases from J, with 13 bases between. The CDR3 consists of 12 residues. Germline values: CDR1 MDHEN, CDR2 SYDVKM. CDR3 in DNA: TGTGCCAGCAGTTCGGGGGACCTCGGAGCTTTCTTT. Protein sequence: CASSSGDLGAFF.

This chain connects TRBV6-1 to TRBJ1-4, with TRBD1 identical over 7 bases. J gave up 3 bases and V 2 bases, and 6 bases lay outside the gene matches. This CDR3 spans 16 amino acids. CDR1 MNHNS and CDR2 SASEGT come from the germline V gene. The CDR3 nucleotides are TGTGCCAGCAGTGAAACAGGGGTTGTAGCTAATGAAAAACTGTTTTTT. Translated: CASSETGVVANEKLFF.

In regard to this clone: Distinct nucleotide sequences in the sample also encode this CDR3. The CDR3 nucleotides read TGCGCCAGCAGCTTAGACAGAAACTATGGCTACACCTTC. Translation gives CASSLDRNYGYTF. The chain is built from TRBV5-1 and TRBJ1-2, with D possibly matching TRBD1 (5 bases). CDR1 and CDR2 (germline): SGHRS, YFSETQ. The CDR3 is 13 residues long. V was cut by 2 bases and J by 2 bases, with 7 bases left in between.

For this clone: Other DNA sequences in the same sample also yield this CDR3. The chain uses TRBV20-1 and TRBJ2-1; D gene unclear. Trimming removed 5 bases at V and 2 bases at J, with 4 bases between. The CDR3 consists of 11 residues. CDR1 and CDR2 from the germline V gene are DFQATT and SNEGSKA (reference sequence). CDR3 region: CSAPTYNEQFF. The CDR3, as DNA: TGCAGTGCTCCCACCTACAATGAGCAGTTCTTC.

This chain uses TRBV24-1 with TRBJ2-5; TRBD2 agrees at 7 bases. J was trimmed by 4 bases and V by 4 bases; bases with no gene match: 8. Germline V CDR1 and CDR2: KGHDR, SFDVKD. The CDR3 covers 15 residues. Here the CDR3 reads CATSDPSGPGETQYF. The CDR3 nucleotides read TGTGCCACCAGTGACCCTAGCGGTCCCGGAGAGACCCAGTACTTC.

V gene TRBV5-5 combines with J gene TRBJ2-1; 8 bases align to TRBD2. Trimming took 1 base from V and 0 from J; bases not matched to a gene: 3. This CDR3 has 16 residues. The germline gives CDR1 SGHKS, CDR2 YYEKEE (reference sequence). The CDR3 loop reads CASSLRTSGSYNEQFF. CDR3 in DNA: TGTGCCAGCAGCTTGCGCACTAGCGGCTCCTACAATGAGCAGTTCTTC.

The V and J genes are TRBV28 and TRBJ2-7, with 10 bases lining up with TRBD2. Losses at the gene ends were 10 bases for V and 1 base for J; bases not matched to a gene: 13. This CDR3 contains 16 residues. Germline V gives CDR1 MDHEN, CDR2 SYDVKM. CDR3 bases: TGTGCCACCAACCCCGGGGGACTAGCGTATTCCTACGAGCAGTACTTC. Its protein is CATNPGGLAYSYEQYF.

This sequence joins TRBV29-1 and TRBJ2-1; 7 bases agree with TRBD1. Germline trimming cut 4 bases from V and 8 bases from J; bases unmatched to any gene: 14. Germline V gene lookup returns CDR1 SQVTM and CDR2 ANQGSEA. This CDR3 has 15 residues. DNA for the CDR3: TGCAGCGTTGCCCGACAGGGCGCGGAAGAGGATGAGCAGTTCTTC. This translates into CSVARQGAEEDEQFF.

This chain uses TRBV28 with TRBJ2-7; D unclear. The V gene's germline CDR1 is MDHEN and CDR2 SYDVKM. The V gene lost 1 base and the J gene lost 2 bases, with 6 bases spanning the gap. The CDR3 length is 13 residues. The CDR3 DNA sequence: TGTGCCAGCAGTTTATTTTCTGCCTACGAGCAGTACTTC. Its protein product is CASSLFSAYEQYF.